Shown below are 23 T cell receptor beta chains from a single sample sequenced in a study of early T cells in non-severe SARS-CoV-2 infection. TCRdb called the 5' RACE reads again in MiXCR, with one record for every CDR3 protein. The sample includes some 51,000 distinct CDR3 sequences, about 15% of them seen just once. The sample here was whole blood, taken at baseline. Source of these receptors: an adult who was a healthcare worker with PCR-confirmed SARS-CoV-2 infection or an uninfected control (not recorded which).

The sample holds many counts of this clonotype. This chain connects TRBV20-1 to TRBJ2-4, with D unresolved. The CDR3 loop spans 13 amino acids. V lost 3 bases to trimming and J lost 2 bases, with 8 bases between them. The V gene's germline CDR1 is DFQATT and CDR2 SNEGSKA (reference sequence). The CDR3 DNA is TGCAGTGCTAGGAGCTATACCAAAAACATTCAGTACTTC. Protein product: CSARSYTKNIQYF.

The sample holds one count of this clonotype. The rearrangement uses TRBV20-1 and TRBJ2-7, with TRBD1 as a possible D gene (6 bases). Trimming shortened V by 5 bases and J by 0 bases, and 14 bases separated the two germline ends. From germline, CDR1 is DFQATT and CDR2 SNEGSKA (reference sequence). The CDR3 totals 14 residues. In DNA, the CDR3 is TGCAGTGCTGTGGGACACGGTAGCTCCTACGAGCAGTACTTC. Amino acids: CSAVGHGSSYEQYF.

The rearrangement uses TRBV9 and TRBJ2-3, with D unresolved. The CDR3 has 12 amino acids. Germline V gene sequence: CDR1 SGDLS, CDR2 YYNGEE. V was cut by 9 bases and J by 5 bases, with 13 bases left in between. CDR3 amino acids: CATHLRGDTQYF. CDR3 DNA sequence: TGTGCCACTCATCTCCGAGGAGATACGCAGTATTTT.

This clonotype was counted at least ten times. The chain has TRBV12-3 or TRBV12-4 and TRBJ1-1; D gene unclear. Trimming left V 6 bases short and J 8 bases short, with 19 bases between. The CDR3 is 14 amino acids. CDR3 loop: CASSPFTGPLEAFF. Here the CDR3 DNA reads TGTGCCAGCAGCCCTTTTACCGGGCCCCTGGAAGCTTTCTTT.

A note on this clonotype: A much larger clonotype is one base distant, so this may be a read error. The chain couples TRBV6-5 to TRBJ2-2; D may be TRBD2 (6 bases). The V end was cut by 1 base, the J end by 3 bases, with 12 bases between. Germline lookup yields CDR1 MNHEY and CDR2 SVGAGI. The CDR3 covers 16 residues. The CDR3 coding sequence is TGTGCCAGCAGTTACTTCGAGCGGGTCGACACCGGGGAGCTGTTTTTT. Translation gives CASSYFERVDTGELFF.

This clonotype was counted a few times. This chain uses TRBV4-1 with TRBJ2-7; 10 bases align to TRBD2. With 4 bases clipped from V and 5 bases from J, the junction kept 5 bases outside the gene matches. The germline CDR1 and CDR2 sequences are MGHRA and YSYEKL. CDR3 length: 14 residues. The CDR3 spells CASSPGTSEDEQYF. The CDR3 coding sequence is TGCGCCAGCAGCCCAGGGACTAGCGAGGACGAGCAGTACTTC.

This chain links TRBV3-2 with TRBJ2-7; no check of the table's D call, TRBD2, against the DNA was made. TRBV3-2 is labeled a pseudogene. CDR3 length equals 16 residues. In nucleotides, the CDR3 is TGTGCCAGCAGCCGAGGACTAGCGGAGCCCTCCTACGAGCAGTACTTC. The encoded protein is CASSRGLAEPSYEQYF.

The V and J genes are TRBV18 and TRBJ1-1; D is possibly TRBD1 (5 bases). Per germline, CDR1 KGHSH and CDR2 LQKENI. The CDR3 contains 14 residues. V lost 3 bases and J 1 base, leaving 9 bases between the germline ends. This CDR3 reads CASSPAQGNTEAFF. In DNA form, the CDR3 reads TGTGCCAGCTCACCCGCCCAGGGGAACACTGAAGCTTTCTTT.

This chain joins TRBV9 and TRBJ2-3; TRBD2 agrees at 10 bases. V trimming: 1 base; J trimming: 2 bases; junction bases outside the gene matches: 4. This CDR3 has 16 amino acids. CDR1 SGDLS and CDR2 YYNGEE come from the germline V gene. The CDR3 coding sequence is TGTGCCAGCAGCGTACTAGCGGGGGCATCCACAGATACGCAGTATTTT. Its translation: CASSVLAGASTDTQYF.

This clonotype was seen ten or more times. The rearrangement joins TRBV6-2 or TRBV6-3 to TRBJ1-5; 7 bases are a match to TRBD1. The length of the CDR3 is 14 residues. Germline lookup yields CDR1 MNHEY and CDR2 SVGEGT. V was pared by 5 bases and J by 4 bases, with 5 bases of the junction left unmatched. The CDR3 coding sequence is TGTGCCAGCAGTCCGGGACAGAAAAATCAGCCCCAGCATTTT. Amino acid sequence: CASSPGQKNQPQHF.

The chain employs TRBV4-1 and TRBJ2-3, with TRBD1 matching over 9 bases. CDR1 and CDR2 (germline): MGHRA, YSYEKL. This CDR3 spans 14 amino acids. Trimming cost V 2 bases and J 8 bases; bases outside gene matches: 5. The CDR3, as DNA: TGCGCCAGCAGCCAATCACAGGGGGCTGGTACGCAGTATTTT. Translating gives CASSQSQGAGTQYF.

This clonotype was recorded at least ten times. V is TRBV10-3 and J is TRBJ2-7; 8 bases match TRBD1. The V gene end was trimmed by 8 bases and the J gene end by 5 bases; junction bases not matched to a gene: 11. The germline V gene encodes CDR1 ENHRY and CDR2 SYGVKD. The CDR3 loop spans 14 amino acids. The CDR3 spells CAIQEGQDMDEQYF. The CDR3 region has the DNA TGTGCCATCCAAGAGGGACAGGACATGGACGAGCAGTACTTC.

This clonotype has only a few counts. V and J are TRBV28 and TRBJ2-1; 16 bases fit TRBD2. The germline V gene encodes CDR1 MDHEN and CDR2 SYDVKM. Trimming removed 1 base from V and 3 bases from J; junction bases left unmatched: 3. This CDR3 has 18 residues. The CDR3 region has the DNA TGTGCCAGCAGTTTATCGGGACTAGCGGGGGGGCTCTACAATGAGCAGTTCTTC. It yields the protein CASSLSGLAGGLYNEQFF.

The V and J genes are TRBV13 and TRBJ2-4; TRBD2 is a possible D gene (5 bases). CDR1 and CDR2 from the germline V gene are PRHDT and FYEKMQ (reference sequence). Between the trimmed V and J ends, which lost 5 bases and 2 bases, there was a span of 13 bases. The CDR3 sequence is 15 residues long. The CDR3 reads CASSGGRAPKNIQYF. The CDR3 nucleotides are TGTGCCAGCAGCGGAGGCCGGGCACCCAAAAACATTCAGTACTTC.

The chain recombines TRBV20-1 with TRBJ2-7; D is uncertain. V was clipped by 2 bases and J by 5 bases, with 10 bases between them. Germline V gives CDR1 DFQATT, CDR2 SNEGSKA (reference sequence). This CDR3 is built from 12 residues. CDR3 region: CSARRQTDEQYF. The CDR3 bases are TGCAGTGCTAGACGCCAAACCGACGAGCAGTACTTC.

This clonotype is medium-sized by share. The chain joins TRBV28 to TRBJ1-1; 8 bases map to TRBD1. V lost 1 base and J lost 4; bases outside the gene matches: 5. CDR3 size: 15 residues. Germline CDR1 reads MDHEN; CDR2 reads SYDVKM. CDR3: CASSLLDRVATEAFF. CDR3 nucleotide sequence: TGTGCCAGCAGTTTATTGGACAGGGTGGCCACTGAAGCTTTCTTT. Together with reference TRBV28 and TRBJ1-1, the CDR3 gives the full variable domain: DVKVTQSSRYLVKRTGEKVFLECVQDMDHENMFWYRQDPGLGLRLIYFSYDVKMKEKGDIPEGYSVSREKKERFSLILESASTNQTSMYLCASSLLDRVATEAFFGQGTRLTVV.

V usage is TRBV4-1 and J usage is TRBJ1-1, with 8 bases matching TRBD1. This CDR3 comprises 15 residues. The V gene's germline CDR1 is MGHRA and CDR2 YSYEKL. V gave up 1 base and J gave up 1 base; unmatched junction bases: 2. The CDR3 nucleotides read TGCGCCAGCAGCCAAGCGGGACAGGCGAACACTGAAGCTTTCTTT. Translating gives CASSQAGQANTEAFF.

The chain uses TRBV4-2 and TRBJ1-5; D is unresolved. The V gene lost 4 bases and the J gene lost 0 bases, with 19 bases spanning the gap. Germline CDR1 is LGHNA and CDR2 is YNFKEQ. The CDR3 is 18 amino acids. Written as DNA, the CDR3 is TGTGCCAGCAGCCCGGCCACCTCAAGCGTTACTAGCAATCAGCCCCAGCATTTT. Residues: CASSPATSSVTSNQPQHF.

In this sample, this clonotype turned up a few times. V is TRBV10-3 and J is TRBJ2-3; no clear D gene. Germline CDR1 is ENHRY and CDR2 is SYGVKD. Trimming cost V 3 bases and J 5 bases, with 12 bases left between them. CDR3 length: 14 residues. The CDR3 nucleotides read TGTGCCATCAGTGACTCCTCGAAAGGAGATACGCAGTATTTT. Amino acid sequence: CAISDSSKGDTQYF.

This clonotype was found many times. The chain recombines TRBV6-1 with TRBJ2-6; no firm D call. The V end lost 0 bases, the J end lost 3 bases, and 6 bases lay between the germline ends. The CDR3 sequence is 15 residues long. The germline gives CDR1 MNHNS, CDR2 SASEGT. CDR3: CASSEAVSGANVLTF. The DNA of the CDR3 is TGTGCCAGCAGTGAAGCGGTTAGTGGGGCCAACGTCCTGACTTTC.

The chain employs TRBV10-3 and TRBJ1-2, with 10 bases fitting TRBD1. The CDR3 runs to 16 residues. Germline trimming cut 4 bases from V and 6 bases from J; bases unmatched to any gene: 11. From germline, CDR1 is ENHRY and CDR2 SYGVKD. CDR3 nucleotides: TGTGCCATCAGTGCCCGCGGCGGGACAGGGGTAGATGGCTACACCTTC. This codes for CAISARGGTGVDGYTF.

This clonotype has more than one count but fewer than ten. The chain couples TRBV20-1 to TRBJ1-5; D may be TRBD1 (6 bases). This CDR3 contains 15 residues. The germline V gene has CDR1 DFQATT and CDR2 SNEGSKA (reference sequence). Trimming left V 1 base short and J 3 bases short, with 13 bases between. CDR3 in amino acids: CSARVGGAYNQPQHF. The CDR3, as DNA: TGCAGTGCTAGAGTGGGGGGCGCATACAATCAGCCCCAGCATTTT.

This chain links TRBV6-5 with TRBJ1-6; TRBD1 matches at 7 bases. The CDR3 covers 16 residues. J was trimmed by 7 bases and V by 2 bases; bases with no gene match: 8. Germline CDR1 MNHEY, CDR2 SVGAGI. This CDR3 reads CASSYEGAAGNSPLHF. CDR3 coding DNA: TGTGCCAGCAGTTACGAGGGGGCAGCGGGAAATTCACCCCTCCACTTT.